The sequence of this TCR beta chain was determined in a study of monozygotic twins with inflammatory bowel disease. For every TCR library, roughly 3.5 ug of total RNA was used. A template switching step added UMIs, each with a 6-nucleotide sample barcode. TCRdb reprocessed the 5' RACE reads and reports one entry per CDR3 protein, with no DNA. The sample table includes 440,000 or so distinct CDR3 sequences. The TCR was taken from a human donor with ulcerative colitis or Crohn's disease, or a healthy co-twin of an affected twin (not recorded which). The specimen sequenced was blood.

CDR3 sequence reads: CSASRALGQLYNEQFF. The chain links TRBV20-1 to TRBJ2-1. Germline V gives CDR1 DFQATT, CDR2 SNEGSKA (reference sequence). This CDR3 is 16 amino acids long.